This record concerns one TCR beta chain sequence. Trimming pared 7 bases from V and 9 bases from J, leaving 19 bases between. The CDR3 is 13 amino acids. The source of the sample is a study of T-cell memory formation after mild COVID-19. One entry per CDR3 protein, called by TCRdb with MiXCR from the 5' RACE reads. This table holds around 450,000 distinct CDR3 sequences, approximately 25% found once. The chain combines TRBV12-3 or TRBV12-4 with TRBJ2-7; D is perhaps TRBD1 or TRBD2 (5 bases each). This clonotype was obtained from an adult woman who had mild COVID-19 (a few samples of this study predate the infection). Cell type and time point are not known. The sample consisted of PBMCs or a T cell subset sorted from them (not recorded which). The CDR3 is CASNSGPVVGQYF. The CDR3 DNA reads as TGTGCCAGCAACTCGGGACCTGTTGTTGGGCAGTACTTC.